This TCR beta chain came from a study of CD8 T cells in ankylosing spondylitis. This clonotype appeared many times. Antigen specificity is unknown. It was by quantitative 5'-RACE with molecular barcodes that TCR beta libraries were made. TCRdb passed the 5' RACE reads through MiXCR, listing each CDR3 protein once. This sample yields 250,000 to 400,000 distinct CDR3 sequences, of which under 14% are seen a single time; roughly 9.2% belongs to the top ten. V lost 2 bases and J lost 0, with 14 bases in between. Germline CDR1 is MDHEN and CDR2 is SYDVKM. The CDR3 is 17 residues long. Notes on the study in general: Clones tied to disease were said to be significantly enriched in matched ankylosing spondylitis synovial fluid. Characteristic of ankylosing spondylitis blood, it appeared, was a TCR beta motif comprising 7 to 9 highly homologous variants.

The gene calls are TRBV28 and TRBJ2-1, with D perhaps TRBD1 or TRBD2 (6 bases each). This receptor was obtained from a female donor with ankylosing spondylitis or in good health (not recorded which). Material: blood, either unsorted or a sorted T cell fraction (not recorded which). In DNA form, the CDR3 reads TGTGCCAGCAGTTTACCCCTAGGAGGGGGCTCCTACAATGAGCAGTTCTTC. As protein: CASSLPLGGGSYNEQFF.